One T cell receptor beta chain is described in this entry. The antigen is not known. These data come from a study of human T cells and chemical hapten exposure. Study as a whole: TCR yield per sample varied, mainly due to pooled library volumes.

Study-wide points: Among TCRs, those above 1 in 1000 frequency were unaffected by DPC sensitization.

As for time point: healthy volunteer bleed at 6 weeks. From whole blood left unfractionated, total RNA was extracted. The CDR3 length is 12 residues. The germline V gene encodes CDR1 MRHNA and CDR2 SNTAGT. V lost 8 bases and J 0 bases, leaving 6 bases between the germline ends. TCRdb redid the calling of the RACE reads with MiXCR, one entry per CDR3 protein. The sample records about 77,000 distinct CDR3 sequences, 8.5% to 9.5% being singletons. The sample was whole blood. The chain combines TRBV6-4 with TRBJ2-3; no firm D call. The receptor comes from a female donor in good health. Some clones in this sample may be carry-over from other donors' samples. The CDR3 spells CASPDSTDTQYF. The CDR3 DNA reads TGTGCCAGCCCGGACAGCACAGATACGCAGTATTTT.